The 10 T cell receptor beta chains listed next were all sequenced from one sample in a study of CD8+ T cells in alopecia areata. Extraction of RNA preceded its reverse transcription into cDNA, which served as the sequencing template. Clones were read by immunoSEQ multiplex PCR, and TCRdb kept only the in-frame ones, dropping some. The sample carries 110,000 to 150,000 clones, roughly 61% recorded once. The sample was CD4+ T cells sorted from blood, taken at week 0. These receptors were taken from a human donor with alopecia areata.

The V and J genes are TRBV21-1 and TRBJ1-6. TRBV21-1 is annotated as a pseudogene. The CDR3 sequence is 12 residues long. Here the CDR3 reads CASVNLDSPLHF. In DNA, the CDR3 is TGTGCCAGCGTCAACCTGGATTCACCCCTCCACTTT.

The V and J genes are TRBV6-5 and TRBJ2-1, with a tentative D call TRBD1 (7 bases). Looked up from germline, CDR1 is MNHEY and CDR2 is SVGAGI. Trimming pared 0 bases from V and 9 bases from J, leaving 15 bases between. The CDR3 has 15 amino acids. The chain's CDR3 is CASSYSGAGGGEQFF. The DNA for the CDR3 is TGTGCCAGCAGTTACTCGGGAGCAGGGGGAGGTGAGCAGTTCTTC.

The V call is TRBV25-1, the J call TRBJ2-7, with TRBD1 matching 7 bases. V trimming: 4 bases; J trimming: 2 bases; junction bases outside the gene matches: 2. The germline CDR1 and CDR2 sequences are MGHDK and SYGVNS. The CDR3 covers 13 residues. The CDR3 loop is CASSGGQAYEQYF. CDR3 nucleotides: TGTGCCAGCAGTGGCGGACAGGCCTACGAGCAGTACTTC.

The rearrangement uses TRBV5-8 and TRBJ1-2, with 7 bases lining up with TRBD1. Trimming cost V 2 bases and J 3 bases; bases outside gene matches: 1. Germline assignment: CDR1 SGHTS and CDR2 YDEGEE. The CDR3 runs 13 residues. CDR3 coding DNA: TGTGCCAGCAGCTTACAGGGGTACTATGGCTACACCTTC. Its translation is CASSLQGYYGYTF.

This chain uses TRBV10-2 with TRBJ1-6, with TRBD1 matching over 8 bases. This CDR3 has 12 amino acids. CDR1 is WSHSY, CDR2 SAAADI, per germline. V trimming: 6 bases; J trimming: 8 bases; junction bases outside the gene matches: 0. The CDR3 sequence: CASRQGDSPLHF. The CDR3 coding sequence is TGCGCCAGCAGACAGGGGGATTCACCCCTCCACTTT.

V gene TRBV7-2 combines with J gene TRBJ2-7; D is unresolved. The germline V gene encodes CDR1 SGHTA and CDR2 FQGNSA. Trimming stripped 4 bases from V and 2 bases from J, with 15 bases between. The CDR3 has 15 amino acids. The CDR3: CASSSSSTNTYEQYF. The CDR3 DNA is TGTGCCAGCAGCTCATCTAGTACAAATACCTACGAGCAGTACTTC.

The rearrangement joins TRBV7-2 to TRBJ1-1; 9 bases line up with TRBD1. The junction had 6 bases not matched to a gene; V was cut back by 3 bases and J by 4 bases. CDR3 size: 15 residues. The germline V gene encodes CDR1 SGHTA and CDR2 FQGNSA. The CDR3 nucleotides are TGTGCCAGCAGCTTCTCCGGGACAGGGAGCACTGAAGCTTTCTTT. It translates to CASSFSGTGSTEAFF.

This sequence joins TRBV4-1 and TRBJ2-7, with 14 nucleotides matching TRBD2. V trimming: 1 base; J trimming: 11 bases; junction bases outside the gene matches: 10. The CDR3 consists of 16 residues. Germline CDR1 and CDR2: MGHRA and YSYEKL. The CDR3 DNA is TGCGCCAGCAGCCAAGGGGAGGGACTAGCGGGGGAGGTGAAGTACTTC. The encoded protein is CASSQGEGLAGEVKYF.

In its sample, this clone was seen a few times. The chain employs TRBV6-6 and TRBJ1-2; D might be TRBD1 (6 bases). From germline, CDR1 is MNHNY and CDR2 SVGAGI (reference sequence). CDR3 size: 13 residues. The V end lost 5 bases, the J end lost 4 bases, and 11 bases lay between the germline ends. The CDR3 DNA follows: TGTGCCAGCAGTCCCGACAGGTTCTATGGCTACACCTTC. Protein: CASSPDRFYGYTF.

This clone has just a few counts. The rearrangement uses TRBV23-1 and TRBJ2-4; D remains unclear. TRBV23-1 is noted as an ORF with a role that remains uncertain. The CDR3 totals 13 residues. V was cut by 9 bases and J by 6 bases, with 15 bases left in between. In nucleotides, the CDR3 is TGCGCCAGTACCTTCCTGAAGGGAAACATTCAGTACTTC. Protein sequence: CASTFLKGNIQYF.